This TCR beta chain was documented in a study of cytomegalovirus exposure and HLA in healthy donors. Study-level findings and limits: Prior analysis indicated that the majority of TCR beta V segments exhibited productivity approximately 87% or approximately 30% of the time.

The germline V and J ends were trimmed by 3 bases and 4 bases, with 18 bases remaining between them. This CDR3 has 17 residues. Germline values: CDR1 MGHDK, CDR2 SYGVNS. Each of the donors was a healthy bone marrow donor. Concerning this clone itself: The antigen is undetermined.

The PCR was carried out with 60 Vbeta primers and 13 Jbeta primers. This table comes from immunoSEQ multiplex PCR, and its TCRdb copy is limited to in-frame clones, with some not included. This table has some 130,000 clones, almost 80% appearing once. The chain carries TRBV25-1 and TRBJ1-4; D is perhaps TRBD1 (6 bases). The clonotype originates from a female donor in good health and CMV-seronegative. Sequenced material: PBMCs. The CDR3 DNA reads as TGTGCCAGCAGTGACCTCATAGCAGGGGCCTTTAATGAAAAACTGTTTTTT. This encodes CASSDLIAGAFNEKLFF.